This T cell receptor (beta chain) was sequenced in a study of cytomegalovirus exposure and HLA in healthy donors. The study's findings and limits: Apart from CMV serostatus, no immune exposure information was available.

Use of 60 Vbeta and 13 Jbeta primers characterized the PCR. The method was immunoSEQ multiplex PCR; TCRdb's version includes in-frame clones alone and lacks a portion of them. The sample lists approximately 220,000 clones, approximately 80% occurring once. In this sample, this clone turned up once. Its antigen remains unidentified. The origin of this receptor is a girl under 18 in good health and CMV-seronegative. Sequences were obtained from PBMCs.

In DNA, the CDR3 is TGTGCCAGCAGCATCACTCAGGGGGAGACTGAAGCTTTCTTT. Protein product: CASSITQGETEAFF. The rearrangement links TRBV7-8 to TRBJ1-1, with 7 bases fitting TRBD1. Per germline, CDR1 SGHVS and CDR2 FQNEAQ. V shed 5 bases and J 5 bases; nucleotides not matched to a gene: 8. The CDR3 has 14 residues.